Listed below are T cell receptor beta chains from one sample, sequenced in a study of beta chain features in type 1 diabetes. Only in-frame clones appear in the TCRdb table, and some are missing; sequencing was by immunoSEQ multiplex PCR. Among about 240,000 clones, roughly 30% were seen once, and the ten largest hold under 4.5%. Sequencing used central memory CD4+ T cells from blood. Receptor source: a man aged 25 to 40 in good health. The CDR3 runs from the conserved cysteine through the conserved F or W. D genes are given only for firm matches. Size values are once, few and many counts, or a class for expanded clones, and some rows have none.

CDR3nt,CDR3aa,len,d_gene,v_gene,abundance,j_gene
TGTGCCAGCAGCCAATGGACAGGGAAGGACACTGAAGCTTTCTTT,CASSQWTGKDTEAFF,15,TRBD1,TRBV7-9,NA,TRBJ1-1
TGTGCCAGCAGCCAGACCGTAGCGGGAGGACAGGTGAGAGGCAATGAGCAGTTCTTC,CASSQTVAGGQVRGNEQFF,19,TRBD2,TRBV4-2,few,TRBJ2-1
TGTGCCAGCATTCCTTGGGTGGGGGCAGATACGCAGTATTTT,CASIPWVGADTQYF,14,NA,TRBV27,few,TRBJ2-3
TGCAGCGTTGGGACAGAGACCTATGGCTACACCTTC,CSVGTETYGYTF,12,NA,TRBV29-1,NA,TRBJ1-2
TGTGCCAGCAGCTCCCCGGGACGGTACTCCTACGAGCAGTACTTC,CASSSPGRYSYEQYF,15,NA,TRBV5-6,few,TRBJ2-7
TGTGCCAGCAGTGTCCAAGGACTAACGGTAGAGACCCAGTACTTC,CASSVQGLTVETQYF,15,NA,TRBV6-5,NA,TRBJ2-5
TGTGCCAGCAGTCCAGGGTTCGAAGCTTTCTTT,CASSPGFEAFF,11,NA,TRBV7-2,NA,TRBJ1-1
TGTGCCAGCAGCCAATCGGGGAGGTCCCAGCATTTT,CASSQSGRSQHF,12,NA,TRBV16,NA,TRBJ1-5
TGCGCCAGCAGCCTTACGACAGGAGGCTACGAGCAGTACTTC,CASSLTTGGYEQYF,14,NA,TRBV5-1,few,TRBJ2-7
TGTGCCATCAGTGAGACAGGGTTGGGTAATTCACCCCTCCACTTT,CAISETGLGNSPLHF,15,NA,TRBV10-3,NA,TRBJ1-6
TGTGCCACCAGCAGAGAAAAGGGGTTTGGGCCCCAGCATTTT,CATSREKGFGPQHF,14,NA,TRBV15,few,TRBJ1-5
TGTGCCAGCAGCGGCAGACTAGCGGGAGGGCCTAAGTTCTTC,CASSGRLAGGPKFF,14,TRBD2,TRBV9,NA,TRBJ2-1
TGTGCCAGCACTAAAGAAGCGGGCCGGACCTACAATGAGCAGTTCTTC,CASTKEAGRTYNEQFF,16,NA,TRBV11-2,NA,TRBJ2-1
TGTGCCATCAGGCCGACAGGGGACAACACTGAAGCTTTCTTT,CAIRPTGDNTEAFF,14,TRBD1,TRBV10-3,NA,TRBJ1-1
TGTGCCAGCAGTGGTAGACGGAAAGAGACCCAGTACTTC,CASSGRRKETQYF,13,NA,TRBV2,few,TRBJ2-5
TGCGCCAGCAGCACTACAGGGGGCGGGGAGACCCAGTACTTC,CASSTTGGGETQYF,14,TRBD1,TRBV5-1,once,TRBJ2-5
TGTGCCAGCAGCTTACGGACAGCTACGAACACAGATACGCAGTATTTT,CASSLRTATNTDTQYF,16,NA,TRBV7-8,NA,TRBJ2-3
TGTGCCAGCAGCTTAGGGACAGGGTCAGATACGCAGTATTTT,CASSLGTGSDTQYF,14,TRBD1,TRBV7-2,few,TRBJ2-3
TGTGCCTGGAGTCCCGGGAGAACAGATACGCAGTATTTT,CAWSPGRTDTQYF,13,NA,TRBV30,few,TRBJ2-3
TGTGCCAGCAGCACCCTAGGAGTGCGAGCTTTCTTT,CASSTLGVRAFF,12,NA,TRBV7-2,NA,TRBJ1-1
TGCGCCAGCAGCTTGGCCAGGGACAGGCGGGAAGAAAAACTGTTTTTT,CASSLARDRREEKLFF,16,TRBD1,TRBV5-1,NA,TRBJ1-4
TGCGCCAGCAGCGGCCAGCTCAGGGCGGTCAGCGGGGAGCTGTTTTTT,CASSGQLRAVSGELFF,16,NA,TRBV5-1,NA,TRBJ2-2
TGTGCCAGCAGTCCTCCGGGACAGGGGAGGAACACTGAAGCTTTCTTT,CASSPPGQGRNTEAFF,16,TRBD1,TRBV6-6,few,TRBJ1-1
TGTGCCAGCAGCTTGGTCCGGGAGACCCAGTACTTC,CASSLVRETQYF,12,NA,TRBV5-8,few,TRBJ2-5
TGTGCCAGCAGCTTAATCGGTGAGCAGTTCTTC,CASSLIGEQFF,11,NA,TRBV7-9,few,TRBJ2-1
TGTGCCAGCAGTTCTGGGACAGCGGTAAACGAGCAGTACTTC,CASSSGTAVNEQYF,14,TRBD1,TRBV6-5,many,TRBJ2-7
TGTGCCAGCAGCACCACTAGACGGTCCACCGGGGAGCTGTTTTTT,CASSTTRRSTGELFF,15,NA,TRBV7-2,few,TRBJ2-2
TGTGCCAGCAGCCCCGCAGGGGGTGGATGGACTGAAGCTTTCTTT,CASSPAGGGWTEAFF,15,TRBD1,TRBV5-4,NA,TRBJ1-1
TGTGCCAGCAGCGGACATACCGAGACCCAGTACTTC,CASSGHTETQYF,12,NA,TRBV11-2,NA,TRBJ2-5
TGCAGCGTTGATCGTCTAGCGGGAGGGGCAGATACGCAGTATTTT,CSVDRLAGGADTQYF,15,TRBD2,TRBV29-1,few,TRBJ2-3
TGTGCCAGCAGCGCTACCACAGATACGCAGTATTTT,CASSATTDTQYF,12,NA,TRBV9,NA,TRBJ2-3
TGTGCCAGCAGTGATCGGGACAGGGTCTCCGGCTACACCTTC,CASSDRDRVSGYTF,14,TRBD1,TRBV2,NA,TRBJ1-2
TGCGCCAGCAGTCAATCGGCAGGGGGAGCTAACTATGGCTACACCTTC,CASSQSAGGANYGYTF,16,TRBD1,TRBV23-1,many,TRBJ1-2
TGCGCCAGCAGCCAACCTAGCCGTTTTCCTTACAATGAGCAGTTCTTC,CASSQPSRFPYNEQFF,16,NA,TRBV4-1,few,TRBJ2-1
TGTGCCAGCAGTTTTAACAGGGGGAGAGAGCAGTACTTC,CASSFNRGREQYF,13,TRBD1,TRBV27,NA,TRBJ2-7
TGTGCCAGCAGCTCGCCGGAGGGCGGGGGGGTGGATACGCAGTATTTT,CASSSPEGGGVDTQYF,16,TRBD2,TRBV7-2,few,TRBJ2-3
TGCAGCGTTGTGTCTAGCGGGCCTGTGGGCACAGATACGCAGTATTTT,CSVVSSGPVGTDTQYF,16,TRBD2,TRBV29-1,few,TRBJ2-3
TGTGCCAGTAGTATCGCAGGGAGCTTCGAGCCCCAGCATTTT,CASSIAGSFEPQHF,14,NA,TRBV19,NA,TRBJ1-5
TGTGCCGGTAGACAGGGCTTGAACACCGGGGAGCTGTTTTTT,CAGRQGLNTGELFF,14,TRBD1,TRBV2,few,TRBJ2-2
TGTGCCAGCAGTGAAGTCGCTGGAAACACCATATATTTT,CASSEVAGNTIYF,13,NA,TRBV6-1,many,TRBJ1-3
TGTGCCAGCAGCACCTCTACCGAGCAGTACTTC,CASSTSTEQYF,11,NA,TRBV2,few,TRBJ2-7
TGTGCCAGCTCCGTGGACTTGTTCAATGAGCAGTTCTTC,CASSVDLFNEQFF,13,NA,TRBV18,NA,TRBJ2-1
TGTGCCAGCAGAGGACTAGCCCGGGGGAACGGGGAGCTGTTTTTT,CASRGLARGNGELFF,15,TRBD2,TRBV2,NA,TRBJ2-2
TGCGCCAGCAGCCCGAGACAGGGTTCAGCCTACGAGCAGTACTTC,CASSPRQGSAYEQYF,15,TRBD1,TRBV5-1,NA,TRBJ2-7
TGTGCCATCAGTGAGCCCCCATCCACGGGCGGTGAGCAGTTCTTC,CAISEPPSTGGEQFF,15,NA,TRBV10-3,NA,TRBJ2-1
TGTGCCACCAGCAGAGATGCGGGGGCGGGAGTAGCTGGCTACACCTTC,CATSRDAGAGVAGYTF,16,NA,TRBV15,few,TRBJ1-2
TGTGCCAGCAGCTTATCCAATGAGCAGTTCTTC,CASSLSNEQFF,11,NA,TRBV7-9,many,TRBJ2-1
TGCGCCAGCAGCTTTAGGCAGCCCTCCGCAGATACGCAGTATTTT,CASSFRQPSADTQYF,15,NA,TRBV5-1,many,TRBJ2-3
TGTGCCAGCTCACCACCGATAGCGGGGGCCTACAATGAGCAGTTCTTC,CASSPPIAGAYNEQFF,16,TRBD2,TRBV18,few,TRBJ2-1
TGTGCCAGCAGTGGGACAGGGGCCCAGCCCCAGCATTTT,CASSGTGAQPQHF,13,TRBD1,TRBV6-1,NA,TRBJ1-5
TGTGCCTGGAGACCACGGACTAGCGGGGGGGCTAAGTCCTACAATGAGCAGTTCTTC,CAWRPRTSGGAKSYNEQFF,19,TRBD2,TRBV30,NA,TRBJ2-1
TGTGCCAGCAGCTTAGGAGGGACTAGCGCCGAGACCCAGTACTTC,CASSLGGTSAETQYF,15,TRBD2,TRBV7-7,NA,TRBJ2-5
TGTGCCACCAGCAGAGCGACAGAACAAGAGACCCAGTACTTC,CATSRATEQETQYF,14,NA,TRBV15,NA,TRBJ2-5